The rows below give T cell receptor beta chains drawn from one sample of a study of blood T cell repertoires in COVID-19. Assay: immunoSEQ multiplex PCR; the TCRdb copy retains only in-frame clones and omits some. This table has under 50,000 clones, 77% appearing once. Sequencing used peripheral blood. All receptors derive from a human donor with active or convalescent COVID-19. The donor label of this sample is uncertain. CDR3s include the opening cysteine and the closing phenylalanine or tryptophan. Each record gives: CDR3 length, D gene, V gene, J gene, CDR3 protein. A D gene is named only where the DNA matches it firmly.

CDR3 length: 15; D gene: TRBD1; V gene: TRBV5-1; J gene: TRBJ2-2; CDR3 protein: CAIKPDRGRAGELFF
CDR3 length: 15; D gene: TRBD2; V gene: TRBV5-8; J gene: TRBJ2-5; CDR3 protein: CASSLSPGGWETQYF
CDR3 length: 13; D gene: .; V gene: TRBV12-3/TRBV12-4; J gene: TRBJ1-1; CDR3 protein: CASSLLMNTEAFF
CDR3 length: 14; D gene: .; V gene: TRBV5-6; J gene: TRBJ1-1; CDR3 protein: CASSRNWGHTEAFF
CDR3 length: 16; D gene: TRBD2; V gene: TRBV5-1; J gene: TRBJ2-3; CDR3 protein: CASSLGWAGGTDTQYF
CDR3 length: 15; D gene: TRBD1; V gene: TRBV7-2; J gene: TRBJ2-7; CDR3 protein: CASSSRQGAAYEQYF
CDR3 length: 12; D gene: .; V gene: TRBV12-3/TRBV12-4; J gene: TRBJ1-5; CDR3 protein: CASSPTERPQHF
CDR3 length: 16; D gene: .; V gene: TRBV9; J gene: TRBJ2-1; CDR3 protein: CASSPPGHLNNNEQFF
CDR3 length: 15; D gene: TRBD2; V gene: TRBV19; J gene: TRBJ2-1; CDR3 protein: CASSIRPSGDNEQFF
CDR3 length: 15; D gene: TRBD1; V gene: TRBV7-7; J gene: TRBJ1-3; CDR3 protein: CASSLDRGPGNTIYF
CDR3 length: 17; D gene: TRBD2; V gene: TRBV24-1; J gene: TRBJ2-5; CDR3 protein: CATSVPRGLAGEETQYF
CDR3 length: 12; D gene: .; V gene: TRBV7-3; J gene: TRBJ2-1; CDR3 protein: CASSGQEDEQFF
CDR3 length: 15; D gene: .; V gene: TRBV7-2; J gene: TRBJ2-1; CDR3 protein: CASTPITRSYNEQFF
CDR3 length: 15; D gene: TRBD2; V gene: TRBV11-1; J gene: TRBJ2-5; CDR3 protein: CASSFRSGRKETQYF
CDR3 length: 16; D gene: .; V gene: TRBV4-2; J gene: TRBJ1-5; CDR3 protein: CASSQGVAGSNQPQHF
CDR3 length: 13; D gene: TRBD1; V gene: TRBV7-9; J gene: TRBJ1-2; CDR3 protein: CASSPGQAYGYTF
CDR3 length: 13; D gene: .; V gene: TRBV4-2; J gene: TRBJ1-2; CDR3 protein: CASSPDPGYGYTF
CDR3 length: 15; D gene: TRBD2; V gene: TRBV3-1/TRBV3-2; J gene: TRBJ2-1; CDR3 protein: CASSQDAGDYNEQFF
CDR3 length: 15; D gene: .; V gene: TRBV4-3; J gene: TRBJ1-4; CDR3 protein: CASSLRGSRNEKLFF
CDR3 length: 13; D gene: TRBD1; V gene: TRBV19; J gene: TRBJ1-2; CDR3 protein: CASSTRQGGGYTF
CDR3 length: 14; D gene: TRBD1; V gene: TRBV29-1; J gene: TRBJ1-1; CDR3 protein: CSVVTGALNTEAFF
CDR3 length: 16; D gene: TRBD2; V gene: TRBV6-4; J gene: TRBJ2-1; CDR3 protein: CASSPTSGRGYNEQFF
CDR3 length: 16; D gene: TRBD2; V gene: TRBV5-1; J gene: TRBJ2-1; CDR3 protein: CASSLEGTSGRREQFF
CDR3 length: 17; D gene: TRBD2; V gene: TRBV28; J gene: TRBJ2-3; CDR3 protein: CASLEEASGSSTDTQYF
CDR3 length: 14; D gene: TRBD1; V gene: TRBV9; J gene: TRBJ2-5; CDR3 protein: CASSVTQGTKTQYF
CDR3 length: 15; D gene: .; V gene: TRBV18; J gene: TRBJ2-3; CDR3 protein: CASSPLGSSTDTQYF
CDR3 length: 13; D gene: .; V gene: TRBV10-1; J gene: TRBJ2-4; CDR3 protein: CASSDGGKNIQYF
CDR3 length: 15; D gene: TRBD1; V gene: TRBV7-6; J gene: TRBJ2-4; CDR3 protein: CASSLPTGTGAIQYF
CDR3 length: 14; D gene: .; V gene: TRBV3-1/TRBV3-2; J gene: TRBJ1-1; CDR3 protein: CASSQPQGNTEAFF
CDR3 length: 18; D gene: TRBD1; V gene: TRBV6-4; J gene: TRBJ2-6; CDR3 protein: CASSATTGTASEANVLTF
CDR3 length: 14; D gene: .; V gene: TRBV3-1/TRBV3-2; J gene: TRBJ2-2; CDR3 protein: CASSQNRVAGELFF
CDR3 length: 14; D gene: TRBD2; V gene: TRBV11-1; J gene: TRBJ2-1; CDR3 protein: CASSLAGGDNEQFF
CDR3 length: 15; D gene: .; V gene: TRBV7-3; J gene: TRBJ2-2; CDR3 protein: CASSLNGQNTGELFF
CDR3 length: 10; D gene: TRBD1; V gene: TRBV30; J gene: TRBJ1-1; CDR3 protein: CALTGAAAFF
CDR3 length: 14; D gene: .; V gene: TRBV19; J gene: TRBJ1-2; CDR3 protein: CASSTERTSAGYTF
CDR3 length: 14; D gene: .; V gene: TRBV5-4; J gene: TRBJ1-1; CDR3 protein: CASSALAGGREAFF
CDR3 length: 13; D gene: .; V gene: TRBV24-1; J gene: TRBJ2-7; CDR3 protein: CATSGRGSYEQYF
CDR3 length: 16; D gene: TRBD2; V gene: TRBV7-2; J gene: TRBJ2-3; CDR3 protein: CASSPRRAGGTDTQYF
CDR3 length: 15; D gene: TRBD1; V gene: TRBV6-5; J gene: TRBJ2-7; CDR3 protein: CASSWGDRGVYEQYF
CDR3 length: 15; D gene: .; V gene: TRBV6-5; J gene: TRBJ1-1; CDR3 protein: CASTPLQGMNTEAFF
CDR3 length: 17; D gene: TRBD1; V gene: TRBV7-6; J gene: TRBJ2-7; CDR3 protein: CASSLATKGQGSYEQYF
CDR3 length: 14; D gene: TRBD1; V gene: TRBV19; J gene: TRBJ1-5; CDR3 protein: CASSITGGSQPQHF
CDR3 length: 13; D gene: TRBD1; V gene: TRBV6-5; J gene: TRBJ2-7; CDR3 protein: CASSWGRGIEQYF
CDR3 length: 11; D gene: .; V gene: TRBV30; J gene: TRBJ2-7; CDR3 protein: CAWSPGYEQYF
CDR3 length: 15; D gene: TRBD1; V gene: TRBV9; J gene: TRBJ1-6; CDR3 protein: CASSVEGQYNSPLHF
CDR3 length: 15; D gene: TRBD2; V gene: TRBV7-6; J gene: TRBJ2-7; CDR3 protein: CASGQLAGGSYEQYF
CDR3 length: 15; D gene: .; V gene: TRBV7-2; J gene: TRBJ1-2; CDR3 protein: CASSFGPDRRNGYTF
CDR3 length: 16; D gene: .; V gene: TRBV18; J gene: TRBJ1-6; CDR3 protein: CASSNDRTEKGSPLHF
CDR3 length: 15; D gene: .; V gene: TRBV9; J gene: TRBJ2-7; CDR3 protein: CASSVGGQTSYEQYF
CDR3 length: 16; D gene: .; V gene: TRBV3-1/TRBV3-2; J gene: TRBJ1-4; CDR3 protein: CASSPPSGRSNEKLFF
CDR3 length: 16; D gene: .; V gene: TRBV18; J gene: TRBJ1-5; CDR3 protein: CASSPPGVSNGQPQHF
CDR3 length: 15; D gene: .; V gene: TRBV7-2; J gene: TRBJ2-3; CDR3 protein: CASSFSYGDTDTQYF
CDR3 length: 13; D gene: TRBD1; V gene: TRBV9; J gene: TRBJ1-2; CDR3 protein: CASSAQGADGYTF